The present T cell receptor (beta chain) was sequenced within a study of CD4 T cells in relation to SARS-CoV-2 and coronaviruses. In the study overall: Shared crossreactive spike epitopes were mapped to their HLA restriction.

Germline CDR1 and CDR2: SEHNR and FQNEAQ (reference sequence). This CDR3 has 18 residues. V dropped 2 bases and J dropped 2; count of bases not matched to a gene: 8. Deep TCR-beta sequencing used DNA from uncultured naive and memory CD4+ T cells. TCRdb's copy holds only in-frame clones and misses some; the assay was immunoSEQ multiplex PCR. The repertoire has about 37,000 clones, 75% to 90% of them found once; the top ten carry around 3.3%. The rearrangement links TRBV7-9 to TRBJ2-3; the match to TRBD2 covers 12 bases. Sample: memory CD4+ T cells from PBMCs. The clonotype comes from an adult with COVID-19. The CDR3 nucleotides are TGTGCCAGCAGCTTATTCACGGGACTAGCGGGCTTCACAGATACGCAGTATTTT. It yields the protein CASSLFTGLAGFTDTQYF.